The 5 T cell receptor beta chains below come from one sample, sequenced in a study of T cells after yellow fever vaccination. Using its own MiXCR run on the 5' RACE reads, TCRdb lists one record per CDR3 protein. The data show 250,000 to 300,000 distinct CDR3 sequences, roughly 5.2% seen once. Sample: CD4+ T cells sorted from PBMCs, taken on the day of the yellow fever booster vaccination. Every receptor here comes from a man aged 18-30 years who received the YFV17D yellow fever vaccine.

This clonotype was recorded at least ten times. The rearrangement links TRBV15 to TRBJ2-3; TRBD2 agrees at 8 bases. This CDR3 contains 17 residues. V lost 1 base, J lost 2 bases, and 8 bases stayed unmatched. The germline V gene has CDR1 LNHNV and CDR2 YYDKDF (reference sequence). The CDR3 DNA follows: TGTGCCACCAGCAGAGTACGGGGGGGACGTCCCACAGATACGCAGTATTTT. It codes for CATSRVRGGRPTDTQYF.

This rearrangement joins TRBV9 to TRBJ1-6; 11 bases agree with TRBD1. The J segment lost 8 bases and the V segment lost 3 bases, leaving 10 bases of the junction unmatched. Germline values: CDR1 SGDLS, CDR2 YYNGEE. This CDR3 has 17 amino acids. The CDR3 sequence is CASSGTGGASPYSPLHF. The CDR3 nucleotides read TGTGCCAGCAGCGGGACAGGGGGCGCTTCCCCATATTCACCCCTCCACTTT.

In its sample, this clonotype was seen a few times. For the CDR3, the DNA is TGCGCCAGCAGCTTACAGGGATCCTACGAGCAGTACTTC. Its translation is CASSLQGSYEQYF. This chain uses TRBV5-1 with TRBJ2-7; tentative D call: TRBD1 (6 bases). CDR3 size: 13 residues. Deletions cut 2 bases from V and 1 base from J, with 7 bases between. Germline lookup yields CDR1 SGHRS and CDR2 YFSETQ.

This clonotype was observed at least ten times. The rearrangement uses TRBV29-1 and TRBJ2-2; 7 bases are shared with TRBD1. V lost 6 bases, J lost 3 bases, and 4 bases stayed unmatched. This CDR3 is 13 amino acids long. Germline V gives CDR1 SQVTM, CDR2 ANQGSEA. CDR3 region: CSVKGQYTGELFF. Here the CDR3 DNA reads TGCAGCGTGAAGGGACAGTACACCGGGGAGCTGTTTTTT.

This clonotype was recorded a few times. This chain joins TRBV7-9 and TRBJ1-6; 7 bases fit TRBD1. This CDR3 has 13 amino acids. Germline assignment: CDR1 SEHNR and CDR2 FQNEAQ (reference sequence). V was pared by 3 bases and J by 8 bases, with 1 base of the junction left unmatched. The CDR3 is CASSLDRHSPLHF. The CDR3 DNA reads TGTGCCAGCAGCTTGGACAGGCATTCACCCCTCCACTTT.